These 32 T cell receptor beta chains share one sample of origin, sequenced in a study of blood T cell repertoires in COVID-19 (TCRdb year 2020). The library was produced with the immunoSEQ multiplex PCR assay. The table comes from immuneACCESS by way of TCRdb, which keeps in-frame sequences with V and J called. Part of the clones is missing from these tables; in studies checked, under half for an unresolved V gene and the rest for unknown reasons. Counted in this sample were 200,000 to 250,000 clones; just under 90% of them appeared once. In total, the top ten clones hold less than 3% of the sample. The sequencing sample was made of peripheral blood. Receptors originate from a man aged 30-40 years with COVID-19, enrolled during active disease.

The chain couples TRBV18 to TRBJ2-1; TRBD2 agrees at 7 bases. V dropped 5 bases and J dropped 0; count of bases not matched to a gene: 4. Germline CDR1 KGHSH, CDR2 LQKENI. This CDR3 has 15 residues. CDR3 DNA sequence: TGTGCCAGCTCAATAGCGGGCAGCTCCTACAATGAGCAGTTCTTC. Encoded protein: CASSIAGSSYNEQFF.

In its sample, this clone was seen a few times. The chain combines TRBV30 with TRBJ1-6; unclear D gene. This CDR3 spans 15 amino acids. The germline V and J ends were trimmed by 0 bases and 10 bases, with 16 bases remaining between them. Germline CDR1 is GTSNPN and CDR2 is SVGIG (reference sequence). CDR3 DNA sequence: TGTGCCTGGAGTGTACAAGTAGGCCGCGGGTCACCCCTCCACTTT. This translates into CAWSVQVGRGSPLHF.

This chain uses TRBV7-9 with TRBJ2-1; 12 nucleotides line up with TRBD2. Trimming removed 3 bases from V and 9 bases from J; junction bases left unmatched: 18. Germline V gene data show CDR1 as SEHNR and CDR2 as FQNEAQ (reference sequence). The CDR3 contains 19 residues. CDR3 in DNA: TGTGCCAGCAGCTTGGCAGGGACTTCTAGCGGGGGGGCCTTCAGTGAGCAGTTCTTC. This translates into CASSLAGTSSGGAFSEQFF.

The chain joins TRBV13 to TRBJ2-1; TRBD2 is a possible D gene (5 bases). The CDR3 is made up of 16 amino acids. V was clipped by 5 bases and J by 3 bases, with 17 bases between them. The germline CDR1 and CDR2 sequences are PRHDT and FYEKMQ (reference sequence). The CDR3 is CASSPYGSAIYNEQFF. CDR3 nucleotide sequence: TGTGCCAGCAGCCCATACGGTAGCGCAATCTACAATGAGCAGTTCTTC.

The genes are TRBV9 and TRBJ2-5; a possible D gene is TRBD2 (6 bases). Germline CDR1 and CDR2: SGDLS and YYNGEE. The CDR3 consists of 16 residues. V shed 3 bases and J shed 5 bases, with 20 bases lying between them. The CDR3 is CASSGSSARGRETQYF. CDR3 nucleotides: TGTGCCAGCAGCGGTAGTAGCGCTCGAGGGAGGGAGACCCAGTACTTC. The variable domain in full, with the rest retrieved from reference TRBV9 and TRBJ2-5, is DSGVTQTPKHLITATGQRVTLRCSPRSGDLSVYWYQQSLDQGLQFLIQYYNGEERAKGNILERFSAQQFPDLHSELNLSSLELGDSALYFCASSGSSARGRETQYFGPGTRLLVL.

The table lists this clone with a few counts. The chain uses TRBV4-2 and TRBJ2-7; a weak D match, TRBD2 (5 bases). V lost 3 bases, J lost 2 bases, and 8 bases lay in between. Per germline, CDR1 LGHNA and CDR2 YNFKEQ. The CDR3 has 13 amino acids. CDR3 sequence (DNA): TGTGCCAGCAGCCAGGACGGGGCCTACGAGCAGTACTTC. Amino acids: CASSQDGAYEQYF.

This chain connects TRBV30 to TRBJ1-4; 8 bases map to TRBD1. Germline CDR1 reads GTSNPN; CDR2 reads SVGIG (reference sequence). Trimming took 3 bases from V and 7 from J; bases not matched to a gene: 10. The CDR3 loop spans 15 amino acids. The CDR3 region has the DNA TGTGCCTGGAGCGCCGACAGGGGAGGTATTGAAAAACTGTTTTTT. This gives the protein CAWSADRGGIEKLFF.

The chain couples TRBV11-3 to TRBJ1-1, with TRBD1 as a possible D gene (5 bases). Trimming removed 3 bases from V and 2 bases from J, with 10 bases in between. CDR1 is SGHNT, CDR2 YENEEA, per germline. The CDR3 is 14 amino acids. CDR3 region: CASSFGGANTEAFF. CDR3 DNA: TGTGCCAGCAGCTTTGGCGGGGCCAACACTGAAGCTTTCTTT.

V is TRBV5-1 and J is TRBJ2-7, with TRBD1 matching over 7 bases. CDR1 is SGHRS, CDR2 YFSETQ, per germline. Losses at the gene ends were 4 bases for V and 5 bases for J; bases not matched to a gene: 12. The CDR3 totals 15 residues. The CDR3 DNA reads TGCGCCAGCAGCGAGGGATCGAGACAGGGCAACGAGCAGTACTTC. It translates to CASSEGSRQGNEQYF.

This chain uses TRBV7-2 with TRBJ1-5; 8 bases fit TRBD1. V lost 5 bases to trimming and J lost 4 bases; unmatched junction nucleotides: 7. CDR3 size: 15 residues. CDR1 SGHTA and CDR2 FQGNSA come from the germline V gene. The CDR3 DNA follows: TGTGCCAGCAGCCCAATAGACAGGGGAAATCAGCCCCAGCATTTT. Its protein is CASSPIDRGNQPQHF.

Here the CDR3 DNA reads TGTGCCAGCAGCTTAGTAGCGGGAGGGATCGGTGAGCAGTTCTTC. This encodes CASSLVAGGIGEQFF. The genes are TRBV11-3 and TRBJ2-1, with 11 nucleotides matching TRBD2. The CDR3 covers 15 residues. V was clipped by 1 base and J by 9 bases; unmatched bases: 5. Per the germline V gene, CDR1 is SGHNT and CDR2 is YENEEA.

CDR3 coding DNA: TGTGCCAGCAGCCCCAGGAACACTGAAGCTTTCTTT. This encodes CASSPRNTEAFF. The chain carries TRBV13 and TRBJ1-1; D remains unclear. The germline V and J ends were trimmed by 5 bases and 1 base, with 5 bases remaining between them. Germline loops: CDR1 PRHDT, CDR2 FYEKMQ (reference sequence). This CDR3 region has 12 residues.

The CDR3 here is CASSYSGLMYNEQFF. CDR3 sequence (DNA): TGTGCCAGCAGTTATTCTGGACTCATGTACAATGAGCAGTTCTTC. This chain links TRBV6-5 with TRBJ2-1, with D maybe TRBD2 (5 bases). The CDR3 is made up of 15 amino acids. Germline V CDR1 and CDR2: MNHEY, SVGAGI. V gave up 3 bases and J gave up 4 bases, with 13 bases separating them.

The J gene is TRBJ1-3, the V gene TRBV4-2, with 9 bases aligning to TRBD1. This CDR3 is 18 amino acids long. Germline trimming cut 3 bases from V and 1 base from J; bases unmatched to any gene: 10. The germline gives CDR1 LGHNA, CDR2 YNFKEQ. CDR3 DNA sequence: TGTGCCAGCAGCCACGTACGGGGACAGGGTGTTTCTGGAAACACCATATATTTT. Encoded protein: CASSHVRGQGVSGNTIYF.

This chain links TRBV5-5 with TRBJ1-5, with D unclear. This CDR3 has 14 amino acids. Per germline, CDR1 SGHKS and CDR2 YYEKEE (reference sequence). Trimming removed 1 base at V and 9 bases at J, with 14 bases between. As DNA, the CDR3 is TGTGCCAGCAGCTTGAGTCGGAGACCTTCGCCCCAGCATTTT. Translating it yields CASSLSRRPSPQHF.

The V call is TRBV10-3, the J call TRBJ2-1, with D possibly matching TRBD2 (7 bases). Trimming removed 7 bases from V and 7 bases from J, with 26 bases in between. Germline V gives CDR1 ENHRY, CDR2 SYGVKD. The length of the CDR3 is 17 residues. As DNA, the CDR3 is TGTGCCATCAAGTCGGAGGGCGGGGGACATAGGGCGAATGAGCAGTTCTTC. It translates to CAIKSEGGGHRANEQFF.

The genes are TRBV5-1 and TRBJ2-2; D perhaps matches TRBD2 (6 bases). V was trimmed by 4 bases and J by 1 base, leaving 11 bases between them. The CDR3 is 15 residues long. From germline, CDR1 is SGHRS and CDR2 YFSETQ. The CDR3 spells CASSKDGGNTGELFF. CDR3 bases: TGCGCCAGCAGCAAGGACGGGGGGAACACCGGGGAGCTGTTTTTT.

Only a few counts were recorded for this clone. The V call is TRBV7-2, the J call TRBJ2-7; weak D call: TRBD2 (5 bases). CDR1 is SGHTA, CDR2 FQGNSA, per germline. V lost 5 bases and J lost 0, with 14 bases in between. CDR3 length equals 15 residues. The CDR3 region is CASSVPGRSSYEQYF. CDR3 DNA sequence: TGTGCCAGCAGCGTCCCGGGAAGGAGCTCCTACGAGCAGTACTTC.

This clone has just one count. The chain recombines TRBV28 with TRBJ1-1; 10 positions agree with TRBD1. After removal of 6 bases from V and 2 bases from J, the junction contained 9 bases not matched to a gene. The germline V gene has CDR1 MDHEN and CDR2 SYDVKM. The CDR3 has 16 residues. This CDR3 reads CASRYDRGLRNTEAFF. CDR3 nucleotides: TGTGCCAGCAGGTATGACAGGGGGCTGAGAAACACTGAAGCTTTCTTT.

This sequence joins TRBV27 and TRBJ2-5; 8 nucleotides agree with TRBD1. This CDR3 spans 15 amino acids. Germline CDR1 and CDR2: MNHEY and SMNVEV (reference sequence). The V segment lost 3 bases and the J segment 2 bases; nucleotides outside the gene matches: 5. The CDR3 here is CASSFFTGGQETQYF. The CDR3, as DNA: TGTGCCAGCAGTTTTTTTACAGGGGGGCAAGAGACCCAGTACTTC.

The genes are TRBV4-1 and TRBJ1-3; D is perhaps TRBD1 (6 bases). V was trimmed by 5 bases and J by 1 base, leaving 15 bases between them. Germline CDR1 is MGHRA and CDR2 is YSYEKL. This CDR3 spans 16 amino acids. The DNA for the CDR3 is TGCGCCAGCAGCTCCCCCGCGGGGGCGTCTGGAAACACCATATATTTT. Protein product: CASSSPAGASGNTIYF.

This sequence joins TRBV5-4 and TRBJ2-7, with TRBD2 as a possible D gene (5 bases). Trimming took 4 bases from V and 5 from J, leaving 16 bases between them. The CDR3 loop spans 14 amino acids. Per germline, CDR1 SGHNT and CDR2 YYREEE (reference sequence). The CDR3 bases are TGTGCCAGCAGCCCCGGCCTAGGACTGAACGAGCAGTACTTC. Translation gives CASSPGLGLNEQYF.

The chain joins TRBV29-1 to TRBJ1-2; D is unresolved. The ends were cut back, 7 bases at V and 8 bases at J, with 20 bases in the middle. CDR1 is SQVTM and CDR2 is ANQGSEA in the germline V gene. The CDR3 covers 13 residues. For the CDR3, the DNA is TGCAGCGCCTGGGTGGCGGCCCGCGGCGGCTACACCTTC. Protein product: CSAWVAARGGYTF. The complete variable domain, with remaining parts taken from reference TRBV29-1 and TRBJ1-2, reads SAVISQKPSRDICQRGTSLTIQCQVDSQVTMMFWYRQQPGQSLTLIATANQGSEATYESGFVIDKFPISRPNLTFSTLTVSNMSPEDSSIYLCSAWVAARGGYTFGSGTRLTVV.

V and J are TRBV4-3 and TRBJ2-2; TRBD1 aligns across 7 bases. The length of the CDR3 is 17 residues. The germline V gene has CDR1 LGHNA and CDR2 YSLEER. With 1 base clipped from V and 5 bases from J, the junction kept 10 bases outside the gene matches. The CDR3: CASSQGSVRGPTGELFF. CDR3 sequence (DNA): TGCGCCAGCAGCCAAGGGAGCGTAAGGGGGCCGACCGGGGAGCTGTTTTTT.

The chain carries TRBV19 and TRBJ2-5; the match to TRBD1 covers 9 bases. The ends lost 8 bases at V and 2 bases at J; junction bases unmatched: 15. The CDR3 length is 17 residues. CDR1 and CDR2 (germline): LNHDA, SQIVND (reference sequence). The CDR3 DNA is TGTGCCAGTCAGAATCATCCCCGGGGACAGGGTCAAGAGACCCAGTACTTC. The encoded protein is CASQNHPRGQGQETQYF.

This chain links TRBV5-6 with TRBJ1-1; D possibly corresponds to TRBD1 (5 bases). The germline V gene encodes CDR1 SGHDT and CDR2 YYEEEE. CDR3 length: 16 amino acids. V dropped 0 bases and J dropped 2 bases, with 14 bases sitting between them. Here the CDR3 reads CASSLAGLGENTEAFF. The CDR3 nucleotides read TGTGCCAGCAGCTTGGCAGGGTTAGGGGAAAACACTGAAGCTTTCTTT. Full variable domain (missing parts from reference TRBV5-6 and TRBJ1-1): DAGVTQSPTHLIKTRGQQVTLRCSPKSGHDTVSWYQQALGQGPQFIFQYYEEEERQRGNFPDRFSGHQFPNYSSELNVNALLLGDSALYLCASSLAGLGENTEAFFGQGTRLTVV.

CDR3 nucleotide sequence: TGTGCCAGCAGCCAATTTACAGGGGGAGCCACAGATACGCAGTATTTT. Amino acids: CASSQFTGGATDTQYF. The V gene is TRBV14, the J gene TRBJ2-3, with 8 bases lining up with TRBD1. From germline, CDR1 is SGHDN and CDR2 FVKESK. CDR3 length: 16 residues. Unmatched junction bases numbered 6, after V lost 2 bases and J lost 2 bases.

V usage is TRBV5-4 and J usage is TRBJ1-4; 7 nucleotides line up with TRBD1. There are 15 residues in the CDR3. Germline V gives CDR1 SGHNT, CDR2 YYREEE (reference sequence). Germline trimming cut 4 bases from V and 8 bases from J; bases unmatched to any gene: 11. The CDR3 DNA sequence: TGTGCCAGCAGCAATCATCAGGGGGAAGGGGAAAAACTGTTTTTT. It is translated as CASSNHQGEGEKLFF.

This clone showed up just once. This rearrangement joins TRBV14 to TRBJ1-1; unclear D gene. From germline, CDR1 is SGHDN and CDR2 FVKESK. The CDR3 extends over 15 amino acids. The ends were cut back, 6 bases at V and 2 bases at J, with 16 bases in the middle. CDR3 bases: TGTGCCAGCAGTGCTACAGTGATGAAAAACACTGAAGCTTTCTTT. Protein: CASSATVMKNTEAFF.

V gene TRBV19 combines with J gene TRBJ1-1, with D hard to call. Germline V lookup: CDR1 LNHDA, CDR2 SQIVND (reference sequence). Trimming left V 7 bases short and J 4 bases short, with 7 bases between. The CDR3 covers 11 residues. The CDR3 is CASNYGTEAFF. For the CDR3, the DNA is TGTGCCAGTAATTACGGCACTGAAGCTTTCTTT.

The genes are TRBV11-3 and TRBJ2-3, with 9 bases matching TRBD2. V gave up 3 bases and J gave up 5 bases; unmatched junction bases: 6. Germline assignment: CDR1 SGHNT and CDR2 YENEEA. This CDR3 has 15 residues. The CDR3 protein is CASSFSGSVGDTQYF. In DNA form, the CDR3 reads TGTGCCAGCAGCTTTAGCGGGAGCGTGGGAGATACGCAGTATTTT.

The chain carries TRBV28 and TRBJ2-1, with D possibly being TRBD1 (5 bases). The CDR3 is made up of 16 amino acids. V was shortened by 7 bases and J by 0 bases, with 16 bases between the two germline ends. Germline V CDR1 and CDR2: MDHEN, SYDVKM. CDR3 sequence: CASTLPQGSSYNEQFF. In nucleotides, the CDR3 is TGTGCCAGCACCTTACCCCAGGGAAGCTCCTACAATGAGCAGTTCTTC.